Each of the 11 T cell receptor beta chains below was sequenced from the same sample in a study of T cell responses to AZD1222 COVID-19 vaccine. The data were produced by immunoSEQ multiplex PCR, yet TCRdb's version contains in-frame clones alone and is incomplete. The sample records around 140,000 clones, approximately 88% being singletons. The sample here was peripheral blood, taken on day 0 of AZD1222 vaccination. All receptors derive from an adult in good health.

The genes are TRBV6-1 and TRBJ2-5, with a weak D call TRBD1 (6 bases). The V and J ends lost 1 base and 3 bases respectively, with 12 bases between them. CDR1 is MNHNS, CDR2 SASEGT, per germline. The CDR3 totals 15 residues. The CDR3 sequence is CASSEDSTGEETQYF. The CDR3 DNA reads TGTGCCAGCAGTGAAGATTCGACAGGAGAAGAGACCCAGTACTTC.

V gene TRBV6-2 or TRBV6-3 combines with J gene TRBJ2-5; weak D call: TRBD2 (5 bases). The V end was cut by 2 bases, the J end by 7 bases, with 8 bases between. This CDR3 comprises 12 residues. In germline, CDR1 is MNHEY, CDR2 SVGEGT. This chain's CDR3 is CASSYIAGTQYF. The CDR3 DNA follows: TGTGCCAGCAGTTACATTGCGGGGACCCAGTACTTC.

This clone is a singleton in its sample. The chain joins TRBV7-2 to TRBJ2-5; D not certain. The CDR3 sequence is 13 residues long. Trimming removed 4 bases at V and 3 bases at J, with 9 bases between. Germline V CDR1 and CDR2: SGHTA, FQGNSA. CDR3 sequence: CASSSRWKETQYF. The CDR3, as DNA: TGTGCCAGCAGCTCTCGTTGGAAAGAGACCCAGTACTTC.

V and J are TRBV27 and TRBJ2-1; D not certain. V shed 3 bases and J shed 6 bases, with 6 bases lying between them. Germline loops: CDR1 MNHEY, CDR2 SMNVEV (reference sequence). The CDR3 spans 12 residues. For the CDR3, the DNA is TGTGCCAGCAGTTTCTCGGGCAATGAGCAGTTCTTC. Encoded protein: CASSFSGNEQFF.

The J gene is TRBJ2-7, the V gene TRBV4-3, with TRBD1 matching 9 bases. The germline gives CDR1 LGHNA, CDR2 YSLEER. The CDR3 runs to 17 residues. V shed 3 bases and J 3 bases; nucleotides not matched to a gene: 12. Written as DNA, the CDR3 is TGCGCCAGCAGCCAGTCCCGGACAGGGGTCGCGATCTACGAGCAGTACTTC. Protein product: CASSQSRTGVAIYEQYF.

This clone was seen once. The V call is TRBV7-2, the J call TRBJ2-1, with D possibly TRBD2 on 7 matching bases. With 2 bases removed from V and 7 bases from J, the gap between germline ends came to 18 bases. Germline loops: CDR1 SGHTA, CDR2 FQGNSA. CDR3 size: 16 residues. The CDR3 DNA reads TGTGCCAGCAGCTTAAGTGGGAGCGGGACAAAAAATGAGCAGTTCTTC. Its translation is CASSLSGSGTKNEQFF.

The chain uses TRBV28 and TRBJ1-5, with D hard to call. CDR1 MDHEN and CDR2 SYDVKM come from the germline V gene. Trimming removed 3 bases from V and 6 bases from J, with 9 bases in between. The CDR3 runs 13 residues. The CDR3 is CASSLLGTQPQHF. In nucleotides, the CDR3 is TGTGCCAGCAGTTTGTTGGGTACTCAGCCCCAGCATTTT.

This clone was observed a few times. This chain connects TRBV12-3 or TRBV12-4 to TRBJ1-1, with D maybe TRBD1 (6 bases). V shed 5 bases and J shed 7 bases, with 11 bases lying between them. The CDR3 runs to 12 residues. CDR3 nucleotides: TGTGCCAGCAGTGATGGACAGTATGAAGCTTTCTTT. Encoded protein: CASSDGQYEAFF.

This clone was seen once. The chain couples TRBV4-2 to TRBJ2-1, with D tentatively TRBD1 or TRBD2 (5 bases each). V was cut by 3 bases and J by 8 bases, with 14 bases left in between. Germline values: CDR1 LGHNA, CDR2 YNFKEQ. The CDR3 is made up of 14 amino acids. The CDR3 coding sequence is TGTGCCAGCAGCCATGCTTCGGGGCAGGATGAGCAGTTCTTC. Its protein product is CASSHASGQDEQFF.

V usage is TRBV19 and J usage is TRBJ2-1; a possible D gene is TRBD2 (5 bases). CDR1 LNHDA and CDR2 SQIVND come from the germline V gene (reference sequence). The V and J ends lost 5 bases and 5 bases respectively, with 13 bases between them. The CDR3 contains 14 residues. Here the CDR3 reads CASSLDSAHNEQFF. For the CDR3, the DNA is TGTGCCAGTAGTCTGGACTCGGCCCACAATGAGCAGTTCTTC.

This chain connects TRBV6-1 to TRBJ2-7; 10 bases match TRBD1. Germline-derived CDR1 and CDR2 are MNHNS and SASEGT. This CDR3 has 14 residues. V lost 1 base, J lost 3 bases, and 0 bases stayed unmatched. The CDR3, as DNA: TGTGCCAGCAGTGAAGGGGACAGGGGCTACGAGCAGTACTTC. Its protein is CASSEGDRGYEQYF.